This TCR beta chain emerged from a study of cytomegalovirus exposure and HLA in healthy donors. Primers: 60 Vbeta forward and 13 Jbeta reverse. Produced via immunoSEQ multiplex PCR; TCRdb's table is partial and in-frame only. The table lists about 160,000 clones, more than 75% of them singletons. In germline, CDR1 is SGHRS, CDR2 YFSETQ. CDR3 length: 15 amino acids. Trimming took off 0 bases at V and 9 bases at J, with 16 bases between the two ends. Sequenced input: PBMCs. This TCR came from a male donor in good health and CMV-seronegative. The rearrangement joins TRBV5-1 to TRBJ2-1; TRBD2 is a possible D gene (7 bases). This CDR3 reads CASSLGGAREIEQFF. The CDR3 DNA is TGCGCCAGCAGCTTGGGGGGGGCGCGGGAGATTGAGCAGTTCTTC.